This T cell receptor beta chain was captured in a study of blood T cell repertoires in COVID-19. Residents of 24 US areas, aged about 18 to 95 years, made up the participants. Which cohort a participant joined came from the clinical history participants gave. In Cohort 3, a recovered donor had either two negative PCRs, clearance, or symptom resolution. The table came from immunoSEQ multiplex PCR; TCRdb's copy has only in-frame clones and leaves some out. The sample contains some 200,000 clones, roughly 84% of which appear only once. In germline, CDR1 is KGHSH, CDR2 LQKENI. This CDR3 is built from 16 residues. Between the trimmed V and J ends, which lost 2 bases and 2 bases, there was a span of 13 bases. This clone came up many times.

The chain employs TRBV18 and TRBJ2-1; possibly TRBD1 for D (6 bases). Sequencing was done on a sample of PBMCs or T cells enriched from blood (not recorded which). The source is a man aged 40-55 years who had recovered from COVID-19. The CDR3 DNA reads as TGTGCCAGCTCACCAGAGCTACAGGGAACCTACAATGAGCAGTTCTTC. As protein: CASSPELQGTYNEQFF.